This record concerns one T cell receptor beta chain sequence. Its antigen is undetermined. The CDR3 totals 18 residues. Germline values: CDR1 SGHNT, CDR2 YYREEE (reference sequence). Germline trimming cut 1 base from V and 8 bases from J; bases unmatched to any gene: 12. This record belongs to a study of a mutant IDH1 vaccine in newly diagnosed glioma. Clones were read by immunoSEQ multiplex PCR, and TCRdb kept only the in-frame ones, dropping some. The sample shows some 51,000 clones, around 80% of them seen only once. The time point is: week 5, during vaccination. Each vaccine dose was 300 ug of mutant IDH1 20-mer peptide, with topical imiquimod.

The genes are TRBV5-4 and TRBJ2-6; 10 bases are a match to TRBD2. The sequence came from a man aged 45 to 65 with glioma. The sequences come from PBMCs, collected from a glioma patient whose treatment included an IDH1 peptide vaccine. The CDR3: CASSLQTSSGGTSNVLTF. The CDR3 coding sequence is TGTGCCAGCAGCTTGCAAACCTCTAGCGGGGGAACGTCCAACGTCCTGACTTTC.